A single sample gave rise to the 23 T cell receptor beta chains below, sequenced in a study of cytomegalovirus exposure and HLA in healthy donors (dated by TCRdb to between 2016 and 2019). The method was the immunoSEQ multiplex PCR assay. A mixture of 60 forward primers for TCR Vbeta segments and 13 reverse primers for TCR Jbeta segments was used in the multiplex PCR. TCRdb stores this immuneACCESS table with in-frame sequences only. Part of the clones is absent; in the studies checked, under half of the shortfall reflects unresolved V genes, and no reason is known for the rest. A total of about 180,000 clones appear in this sample, roughly 82% of them only once. Of the sample, under 1.5% falls within the top ten clones. Sequenced sample: PBMCs. These receptors all stem from a girl aged 2 to 9 in good health and CMV-seropositive.

The chain couples TRBV5-1 to TRBJ1-6; 8 bases are shared with TRBD1. The CDR3 covers 16 residues. CDR1 is SGHRS and CDR2 is YFSETQ in the germline V gene. Trimming at V came to 4 bases and at J to 10 bases, leaving 13 bases not matched to a gene. CDR3: CASSPEDRGNYSPLHF. The CDR3 nucleotides read TGCGCCAGCAGCCCCGAAGACAGGGGAAATTACTCACCCCTCCACTTT.

This clone was observed a single time. The chain carries TRBV19 and TRBJ2-2; D unclear. CDR1 LNHDA and CDR2 SQIVND come from the germline V gene (reference sequence). V was cut by 5 bases and J by 6 bases, with 10 bases left in between. There are 13 residues in the CDR3. This chain's CDR3 is CASSSQYPGELFF. Here the CDR3 DNA reads TGTGCCAGTAGTTCCCAGTATCCCGGGGAGCTGTTTTTT.

The J gene is TRBJ1-2, the V gene TRBV7-7, with 7 positions matching TRBD1. Germline CDR1 is SSHAT and CDR2 is FNYEAQ (reference sequence). The ends lost 3 bases at V and 5 bases at J; junction bases unmatched: 15. CDR3 length: 17 residues. The CDR3 DNA is TGTGCCAGCAGCTTCGAACAGGGGACCCTGATCATGTATGGCTACACCTTC. This gives the protein CASSFEQGTLIMYGYTF.

The chain employs TRBV4-2 and TRBJ2-1, with 8 bases fitting TRBD1. Unmatched junction bases numbered 2, after V lost 4 bases and J lost 9 bases. This CDR3 has 12 amino acids. Germline V gene sequence: CDR1 LGHNA, CDR2 YNFKEQ. The DNA of the CDR3 is TGTGCCAGCAGCCCGGGGACAGGTGAGCAGTTCTTC. It yields the protein CASSPGTGEQFF.

The chain employs TRBV19 and TRBJ2-3; 10 positions match TRBD2. The CDR3 is 16 residues long. The V and J ends lost 5 bases and 5 bases, in that order; junction bases with no gene match: 10. Per the germline V gene, CDR1 is LNHDA and CDR2 is SQIVND (reference sequence). CDR3 in amino acids: CASSSRSGRAGDTQYF. CDR3 bases: TGTGCCAGTAGTTCCCGGAGCGGGAGGGCTGGAGATACGCAGTATTTT. Drawing the rest from reference TRBV19 and TRBJ2-3, the complete variable domain is DGGITQSPKYLFRKEGQNVTLSCEQNLNHDAMYWYRQDPGQGLRLIYYSQIVNDFQKGDIAEGYSVSREKKESFPLTVTSAQKNPTAFYLCASSSRSGRAGDTQYFGPGTRLTVL.

The V gene is TRBV6-5, the J gene TRBJ2-3; D gene ambiguous. Germline V CDR1 and CDR2: MNHEY, SVGAGI. V shed 0 bases and J shed 3 bases, with 10 bases lying between them. CDR3 size: 15 residues. Written as DNA, the CDR3 is TGTGCCAGCAGTTACTCGACGGCGGAAACAGATACGCAGTATTTT. As protein: CASSYSTAETDTQYF.

CDR3 in DNA: TGTGCCAGCAGTTTGATAGGCGGGGGGGCCCAAGAGACCCAGTACTTC. It encodes CASSLIGGGAQETQYF. V is TRBV27 and J is TRBJ2-5, with 9 bases matching TRBD2. In germline, CDR1 is MNHEY, CDR2 SMNVEV (reference sequence). V shed 3 bases, J shed 1 base, and the junction held 6 bases outside the gene matches. The CDR3 consists of 16 residues.

The J gene is TRBJ2-2, the V gene TRBV11-3; TRBD2 aligns across 12 bases. The CDR3 has 19 amino acids. V shed 2 bases, J shed 0 bases, and the junction held 7 bases outside the gene matches. Germline loops: CDR1 SGHNT, CDR2 YENEEA. CDR3 DNA sequence: TGTGCCAGCAGCTTAACGGTTGGACTAGCGGGGCCGAACACCGGGGAGCTGTTTTTT. Translating it yields CASSLTVGLAGPNTGELFF.

The chain recombines TRBV5-1 with TRBJ2-7, with D tentatively TRBD1 (5 bases). From germline, CDR1 is SGHRS and CDR2 YFSETQ. The CDR3 consists of 11 residues. Trimming removed 6 bases from V and 5 bases from J, with 9 bases in between. Written as DNA, the CDR3 is TGCGCCAGCACCCAGGGCCACGAGCAGTACTTC. It yields the protein CASTQGHEQYF. Filled out from reference TRBV5-1 and TRBJ2-7, the complete variable domain reads KAGVTQTPRYLIKTRGQQVTLSCSPISGHRSVSWYQQTPGQGLQFLFEYFSETQRNKGNFPGRFSGRQFSNSRSEMNVSTLELGDSALYLCASTQGHEQYFGPGTRLTVT.

The chain has TRBV7-3 and TRBJ2-3; 14 bases line up with TRBD2. Germline V CDR1 and CDR2: SGHTA, FQGTGA. The CDR3 runs 16 residues. J lost 4 bases, V lost 5 bases, and 5 bases had no gene match. The CDR3 protein is CASSLGLAGAADTQYF. The CDR3 coding sequence is TGTGCCAGCAGCCTGGGACTAGCGGGAGCCGCAGATACGCAGTATTTT.

The rearrangement links TRBV6-1 to TRBJ2-2; a possible D gene is TRBD1 (7 bases). The germline V gene encodes CDR1 MNHNS and CDR2 SASEGT. Trimming took 6 bases from V and 4 from J, leaving 15 bases between them. CDR3 length: 15 amino acids. CDR3: CASSPEGALTGELFF. Written as DNA, the CDR3 is TGTGCCAGCAGCCCGGAGGGGGCGCTCACCGGGGAGCTGTTTTTT.

There are a few counts of this clone. The chain links TRBV20-1 to TRBJ2-1, with D hard to call. Between the trimmed V and J ends, which lost 3 bases and 5 bases, there was a span of 5 bases. The CDR3 has 11 amino acids. Germline lookup yields CDR1 DFQATT and CDR2 SNEGSKA (reference sequence). The CDR3 sequence is CSASRDNEQFF. The CDR3 DNA is TGCAGTGCTAGCCGGGACAATGAGCAGTTCTTC.

This rearrangement joins TRBV7-2 to TRBJ1-2; D may be TRBD1 (6 bases). Deletions cut 4 bases from V and 10 bases from J, with 13 bases between. The CDR3 consists of 12 residues. The germline V gene encodes CDR1 SGHTA and CDR2 FQGNSA. The CDR3, as DNA: TGTGCCAGCAGCTCTCGCCAGGGGCTCTACACCTTC. This codes for CASSSRQGLYTF.

This chain joins TRBV19 and TRBJ1-5; D is undetermined. Germline V gene sequence: CDR1 LNHDA, CDR2 SQIVND (reference sequence). V dropped 5 bases and J dropped 7 bases, with 9 bases sitting between them. The CDR3 length is 12 residues. Written as DNA, the CDR3 is TGTGCCAGTAGTCCCCGGTCACAGCCCCAGCATTTT. It yields the protein CASSPRSQPQHF.

The V call is TRBV6-1, the J call TRBJ1-2; 8 bases match TRBD1. Trimming at V came to 2 bases and at J to 5 bases, leaving 1 base not matched to a gene. This CDR3 has 13 residues. The germline V gene has CDR1 MNHNS and CDR2 SASEGT. In nucleotides, the CDR3 is TGTGCCAGCAGTGAAACAGGGGGATATGGCTACACCTTC. This sequence encodes CASSETGGYGYTF.

This rearrangement joins TRBV27 to TRBJ2-1, with D tentatively TRBD1 (5 bases). This CDR3 is 12 amino acids long. V was clipped by 6 bases and J by 6 bases, with 9 bases between them. CDR1 and CDR2 from the germline V gene are MNHEY and SMNVEV (reference sequence). Here the CDR3 reads CASRGQFNEQFF. CDR3 DNA sequence: TGTGCCAGCAGGGGGCAGTTCAATGAGCAGTTCTTC.

The chain recombines TRBV30 with TRBJ1-1, with 9 positions matching TRBD1. Unmatched junction bases numbered 5, after V lost 1 base and J lost 5 bases. The CDR3 is made up of 14 amino acids. Germline lookup yields CDR1 GTSNPN and CDR2 SVGIG (reference sequence). CDR3: CAWSDRGRSTEAFF. The CDR3 region has the DNA TGTGCCTGGAGTGACAGGGGGCGATCGACTGAAGCTTTCTTT.

V and J are TRBV5-1 and TRBJ1-2, with TRBD1 matching 9 bases. V shed 0 bases and J 8 bases; nucleotides not matched to a gene: 8. Germline CDR1 and CDR2: SGHRS and YFSETQ. This CDR3 region has 15 residues. CDR3 bases: TGCGCCAGCAGCTTGGGGGACAGGGACGCTAGCGGCTACACCTTC. Protein product: CASSLGDRDASGYTF.

This chain connects TRBV5-1 to TRBJ2-3, with 9 bases fitting TRBD2. Losses at the gene ends were 0 bases for V and 5 bases for J; bases not matched to a gene: 13. This CDR3 comprises 18 residues. Germline values: CDR1 SGHRS, CDR2 YFSETQ. CDR3 region: CASSLARDSGRVLDTQYF. CDR3 in DNA: TGCGCCAGCAGCTTGGCCAGGGATAGCGGGAGAGTCTTAGATACGCAGTATTTT.

The rearrangement joins TRBV19 to TRBJ1-4, with D unresolved. This CDR3 contains 15 residues. V gave up 2 bases and J gave up 5 bases, with 12 bases separating them. The germline CDR1 and CDR2 sequences are LNHDA and SQIVND (reference sequence). The CDR3 reads CASSISGRGNEKLFF. CDR3 sequence (DNA): TGTGCCAGTAGTATATCCGGCAGAGGGAATGAAAAACTGTTTTTT.

The DNA for the CDR3 is TGCGCCAGCAGCCTTACAGGGGCGTCCCCTTACAATGAGCAGTTCTTC. Its protein product is CASSLTGASPYNEQFF. The rearrangement uses TRBV5-1 and TRBJ2-1; TRBD1 aligns across 7 bases. Per germline, CDR1 SGHRS and CDR2 YFSETQ. This CDR3 region has 16 residues. V dropped 4 bases and J dropped 4; count of bases not matched to a gene: 11.

V gene TRBV4-1 combines with J gene TRBJ2-7; weak D call: TRBD1 (5 bases). The V and J ends lost 4 bases and 2 bases respectively, with 15 bases between them. The CDR3 runs 15 residues. Germline V gene data show CDR1 as MGHRA and CDR2 as YSYEKL. The CDR3 nucleotides are TGCGCCAGCAGCCCACAGGCGATGAGGCCCTACGAGCAGTACTTC. Translating gives CASSPQAMRPYEQYF.

The chain is built from TRBV11-3 and TRBJ2-1, with a possible D match to TRBD1 (6 bases). Trimming removed 0 bases from V and 7 bases from J, with 13 bases in between. The CDR3 is 15 amino acids. Germline V gives CDR1 SGHNT, CDR2 YENEEA. The CDR3 region is CASSLDPGAWNEQFF. The CDR3 DNA is TGTGCCAGCAGCTTAGATCCAGGGGCGTGGAATGAGCAGTTCTTC.